Each of the 28 T cell receptor beta chains below was sequenced from the same sample in a study of human T cells and chemical hapten exposure. Indicated time point: pre-sensitization, week 0. Noted treatment: therapeutic diphenylcyclopropenone sensitization with weekly scalp DPC. MiXCR, applied by TCRdb to the RACE reads, yields one record per CDR3 protein. In the table there are more than 250,000 distinct CDR3 sequences, around 7.7% of which are singletons. The sample consisted of whole blood, taken in connection with sensitization to the hapten diphenylcyclopropenone (DPC). The receptors were gathered from a man aged 18 to 35 with alopecia areata. Some clones in this sample may be carry-over from other donors' samples.

This clonotype occurred a few times. CDR3 nucleotide sequence: TGTGCCATCGATTCTGGCCAAGCCCCTGGCTACACCTTC. Translation: CAIDSGQAPGYTF. J is TRBJ1-2 and V is TRBV10-3; D is ambiguous. The CDR3 is made up of 13 amino acids. Looked up from germline, CDR1 is ENHRY and CDR2 is SYGVKD. Trimming cost V 8 bases and J 7 bases, with 17 bases left between them.

This clonotype was detected only a few times. V gene TRBV9 combines with J gene TRBJ1-4; D possibly corresponds to TRBD1 (5 bases). Trimming took off 3 bases at V and 4 bases at J, with 16 bases between the two ends. The CDR3 is 16 residues long. Germline values: CDR1 SGDLS, CDR2 YYNGEE. The chain's CDR3 is CASSATEIFFNEKLFF. The CDR3 DNA sequence: TGTGCCAGCAGCGCGACAGAAATATTCTTTAATGAAAAACTGTTTTTT.

The table lists this clonotype with many counts. The chain uses TRBV4-3 and TRBJ2-2, with no clear D. The length of the CDR3 is 12 residues. Germline CDR1 LGHNA, CDR2 YSLEER. V was pared by 5 bases and J by 1 base, with 2 bases between. The CDR3 region has the DNA TGCGCCAGCAGCAAGAACACCGGGGAGCTGTTTTTT. It translates to CASSKNTGELFF.

This clonotype has a handful of counts. This rearrangement joins TRBV9 to TRBJ2-1, with D perhaps matching TRBD2 (6 bases). The CDR3 has 14 amino acids. CDR1 SGDLS and CDR2 YYNGEE come from the germline V gene. Trimming took off 4 bases at V and 8 bases at J, with 16 bases between the two ends. The CDR3 sequence: CASSTTLGGYEQFF. For the CDR3, the DNA is TGTGCCAGCAGCACTACGTTGGGGGGTTATGAGCAGTTCTTC.

This chain uses TRBV7-3 with TRBJ2-3, with 10 bases that match TRBD1. In germline, CDR1 is SGHTA, CDR2 FQGTGA. J was trimmed by 4 bases and V by 5 bases; bases with no gene match: 3. The CDR3 covers 14 residues. DNA for the CDR3: TGTGCCAGCAGCCAGACAGGGGGCCCAGATACGCAGTATTTT. Amino acid sequence: CASSQTGGPDTQYF.

This clonotype appeared many times. This chain joins TRBV4-1 and TRBJ1-4, with 7 bases matching TRBD1. Germline V gene lookup returns CDR1 MGHRA and CDR2 YSYEKL. With V trimmed by 4 bases and J by 7 bases, 3 bases remained unmatched. This CDR3 region has 13 residues. The CDR3 sequence is CASSPGQLEKLFF. CDR3 in DNA: TGCGCCAGCAGCCCGGGACAGCTTGAAAAACTGTTTTTT.

The V call is TRBV27, the J call TRBJ1-3; D gene unclear. CDR1 and CDR2 (germline): MNHEY, SMNVEV (reference sequence). The CDR3 runs to 16 residues. Between the trimmed V and J ends, which lost 4 bases and 0 bases, there was a span of 13 bases. The CDR3 sequence is CASSSFNDRSGNTIYF. CDR3 nucleotides: TGTGCCAGCAGTTCCTTCAACGATCGCTCTGGAAACACCATATATTTT.

The chain is built from TRBV10-3 and TRBJ1-5; D is unresolved. The germline V and J ends were trimmed by 2 bases and 2 bases, with 10 bases remaining between them. Germline V gene lookup returns CDR1 ENHRY and CDR2 SYGVKD. The CDR3 length is 15 residues. CDR3 loop: CAISEDGPGNQPQHF. The CDR3 DNA reads TGTGCCATCAGTGAGGACGGCCCCGGCAATCAGCCCCAGCATTTT.

The gene calls are TRBV29-1 and TRBJ2-1, with 7 bases identical to TRBD2. The ends lost 8 bases at V and 3 bases at J; junction bases unmatched: 7. The CDR3 contains 13 residues. Germline-derived CDR1 and CDR2 are SQVTM and ANQGSEA. DNA for the CDR3: TGCAGCAAAGCTAGCGGAGACTACAATGAGCAGTTCTTC. Amino acid sequence: CSKASGDYNEQFF.

CDR3: CASSLWVGKFDSNQPQHF. The CDR3 DNA reads as TGTGCCAGCAGTTTATGGGTAGGAAAGTTCGATAGCAATCAGCCCCAGCATTTT. The rearrangement joins TRBV28 to TRBJ1-5; no reliable D call. The length of the CDR3 is 18 residues. Deletions cut 0 bases from V and 0 bases from J, with 15 bases between. In germline, CDR1 is MDHEN, CDR2 SYDVKM.

This rearrangement joins TRBV3-1 to TRBJ1-2; D is perhaps TRBD1 (5 bases). The CDR3 is 14 amino acids. The V gene's germline CDR1 is LGHDT and CDR2 YNNKEL (reference sequence). V was shortened by 0 bases and J by 3 bases, with 8 bases between the two germline ends. CDR3 coding DNA: TGTGCCAGCAGCCAAGACAGGGTTTACTATGGCTACACCTTC. This sequence encodes CASSQDRVYYGYTF.

This clonotype came up a few times. The J gene is TRBJ2-3, the V gene TRBV7-8; 11 bases agree with TRBD2. The ends lost 2 bases at V and 5 bases at J; junction bases unmatched: 9. Germline V lookup: CDR1 SGHVS, CDR2 FQNEAQ. This CDR3 spans 17 amino acids. In DNA form, the CDR3 reads TGTGCCAGCAGCTTACGCCGACTAGCGGGGCAGGTAGATACGCAGTATTTT. This sequence encodes CASSLRRLAGQVDTQYF.

This chain links TRBV5-4 with TRBJ2-3; possibly TRBD2 for D (6 bases). Germline V lookup: CDR1 SGHNT, CDR2 YYREEE (reference sequence). The CDR3 consists of 14 residues. Trimming cost V 2 bases and J 3 bases, with 10 bases left between them. CDR3: CASSFAGRTDTQYF. The CDR3 DNA follows: TGTGCCAGCAGCTTTGCGGGGCGGACAGATACGCAGTATTTT.

The genes are TRBV29-1 and TRBJ2-1; D remains unclear. The CDR3 consists of 17 residues. Germline V CDR1 and CDR2: SQVTM, ANQGSEA. V shed 4 bases and J shed 0 bases, with 19 bases lying between them. CDR3 residues: CSVAGNRRGSSYNEQFF. The CDR3 coding sequence is TGCAGCGTTGCTGGTAACCGTAGAGGTAGCTCCTACAATGAGCAGTTCTTC.

In its sample, this clonotype was seen many times. The gene calls are TRBV7-2 and TRBJ2-3; TRBD2 aligns across 7 bases. The V segment lost 5 bases and the J segment 3 bases; nucleotides outside the gene matches: 2. Germline V CDR1 and CDR2: SGHTA, FQGNSA. This CDR3 is 13 amino acids long. CDR3: CASSAGETDTQYF. In nucleotides, the CDR3 is TGTGCCAGCAGCGCGGGGGAAACAGATACGCAGTATTTT.

This clonotype was counted many times. The V call is TRBV4-2, the J call TRBJ2-2, with D possibly matching TRBD1 (7 bases). Germline values: CDR1 LGHNA, CDR2 YNFKEQ. The CDR3 runs 17 residues. The V and J ends lost 3 bases and 0 bases respectively, with 14 bases between them. CDR3 in amino acids: CASSQRRDSTNTGELFF. Here the CDR3 DNA reads TGTGCCAGCAGCCAGAGGAGGGACAGCACGAACACCGGGGAGCTGTTTTTT.

This clonotype has more than one count but fewer than ten. The J gene is TRBJ1-1, the V gene TRBV6-2 or TRBV6-3, with no clear D. The CDR3 is 16 amino acids. CDR1 is MNHEY and CDR2 is SVGEGT in the germline V gene. V lost 8 bases and J lost 1, with 20 bases in between. The CDR3 sequence: CASRNHYQTRNTEAFF. The CDR3 nucleotides read TGTGCCAGCCGCAACCATTACCAGACGAGGAACACTGAAGCTTTCTTT.

V and J are TRBV4-3 and TRBJ2-7; perhaps TRBD1 as D (5 bases). The V and J ends lost 0 bases and 2 bases respectively, with 11 bases between them. CDR1 and CDR2 from the germline V gene are LGHNA and YSLEER. The length of the CDR3 is 15 residues. CDR3 DNA sequence: TGCGCCAGCAGCCAAGATCGTGGGGCCGCCTACGAGCAGTACTTC. Encoded protein: CASSQDRGAAYEQYF.

There are a few counts of this clonotype. CDR3 in DNA: TGTGCCAGCAGTCAGGGTCCCAGAGGGAATGAAAAACTGTTTTTT. Encoded protein: CASSQGPRGNEKLFF. The V call is TRBV12-3 or TRBV12-4, the J call TRBJ1-4; D perhaps matches TRBD1 (5 bases). The CDR3 loop spans 15 amino acids. V was trimmed by 5 bases and J by 5 bases, leaving 15 bases between them.

The table lists this clonotype with a few counts. The chain combines TRBV12-3 or TRBV12-4 with TRBJ2-2, with D perhaps assigned TRBD1 or TRBD2 (6 bases each). Trimming cost V 4 bases and J 9 bases, with 15 bases left between them. CDR3 size: 14 residues. The CDR3 sequence is CASSSGDIKWELFF. The CDR3 DNA sequence: TGTGCCAGCAGTTCGGGGGACATCAAATGGGAGCTGTTTTTT.

Ten or more counts support this clonotype. CDR3 bases: TGTGCCAGCAGCTTAGTTGGCGCGTATAGCAATCAGCCCCAGCATTTT. This gives the protein CASSLVGAYSNQPQHF. This rearrangement joins TRBV7-2 to TRBJ1-5; the D is unclear. Germline loops: CDR1 SGHTA, CDR2 FQGNSA. There are 16 residues in the CDR3. V gave up 1 base and J gave up 0 bases, with 10 bases separating them.

The chain links TRBV12-3 or TRBV12-4 to TRBJ1-1; 9 bases agree with TRBD1. The CDR3 totals 15 residues. J was trimmed by 2 bases and V by 0 bases; bases with no gene match: 1. The CDR3 sequence is CASSLADRGNTEAFF. The CDR3 DNA is TGTGCCAGCAGTTTAGCGGACAGGGGAAACACTGAAGCTTTCTTT.

V is TRBV27 and J is TRBJ2-5; either TRBD1 or TRBD2 may supply D (5 bases each). V was pared by 3 bases and J by 5 bases, with 13 bases between. The CDR3 contains 14 residues. Germline V gene lookup returns CDR1 MNHEY and CDR2 SMNVEV (reference sequence). DNA of the CDR3: TGTGCCAGCAGTTTCCTGGCAGGGACGGAGACCCAGTACTTC. Translation: CASSFLAGTETQYF.

This clonotype was counted ten times or more. The CDR3 protein is CASRQGSPNQPQHF. As DNA, the CDR3 is TGTGCCAGCAGGCAGGGGTCCCCCAATCAGCCCCAGCATTTT. The chain employs TRBV6-5 and TRBJ1-5, with a possible D match to TRBD1 (6 bases). The V end lost 6 bases, the J end lost 3 bases, and 12 bases lay between the germline ends. The CDR3 has 14 amino acids. The germline V gene encodes CDR1 MNHEY and CDR2 SVGAGI.

The chain recombines TRBV7-9 with TRBJ2-3; TRBD2 matches 11 bases. Unmatched junction bases numbered 16, after V lost 5 bases and J lost 6 bases. Germline V gene data show CDR1 as SEHNR and CDR2 as FQNEAQ (reference sequence). The CDR3 contains 18 residues. The CDR3 spells CASSRYPALAGGVDTQYF. DNA for the CDR3: TGTGCCAGCAGCCGATACCCAGCGCTAGCGGGGGGAGTGGATACGCAGTATTTT.

The chain couples TRBV12-3 or TRBV12-4 to TRBJ2-1, with a weak D call TRBD2 (5 bases). Trimming stripped 4 bases from V and 7 bases from J, with 11 bases between. This CDR3 has 13 residues. CDR3 amino acids: CASSSSRRNEQFF. The DNA for the CDR3 is TGTGCCAGCAGTTCGTCCAGGAGGAATGAGCAGTTCTTC.

This clonotype has only a few counts. The chain carries TRBV5-1 and TRBJ2-7; 8 bases line up with TRBD1. Germline-derived CDR1 and CDR2 are SGHRS and YFSETQ. The CDR3 spans 17 residues. Germline trimming cut 4 bases from V and 4 bases from J; bases unmatched to any gene: 16. The CDR3 region is CASSHGPYSQGAYEQYF. CDR3 nucleotide sequence: TGCGCCAGCAGCCACGGGCCCTATAGCCAGGGGGCTTACGAGCAGTACTTC.

The chain joins TRBV5-1 to TRBJ1-1; tentatively, D is TRBD1 (6 bases). V lost 1 base and J lost 9, with 22 bases in between. Germline-derived CDR1 and CDR2 are SGHRS and YFSETQ. The CDR3 consists of 16 residues. The CDR3 region is CASSLSPGEGLIKAFF. In DNA form, the CDR3 reads TGCGCCAGCAGCTTGTCCCCAGGGGAGGGCCTCATTAAAGCTTTCTTT. Together with reference TRBV5-1 and TRBJ1-1, the CDR3 gives the full variable domain: KAGVTQTPRYLIKTRGQQVTLSCSPISGHRSVSWYQQTPGQGLQFLFEYFSETQRNKGNFPGRFSGRQFSNSRSEMNVSTLELGDSALYLCASSLSPGEGLIKAFFGQGTRLTVV.